This T cell receptor (beta chain) was sequenced during a study of T cells expressing NK-cell markers. About the study: It was from sorted CD3+CD56+NKG2C+, CD3+CD56+NKG2C- and CD3+CD56-NKG2C+ T cells that TCR beta repertoires came.

General study points: Similarly, these clonotypes led the CD3+CD56-NKG2C+ fraction as well in several donors.

Beta-chain TCR cDNA was generated via 5'RACE template switching with UMIs. Reprocessing the 5' RACE reads, TCRdb reports a single entry for every CDR3 protein and omits DNA. Here the sample table reports a few hundred thousand distinct CDR3 sequences. Note on this clonotype: No antigen is known for it.

The sequencing input was blood T cells: a sorted CD56 or NKG2C T cell subset, CD4+ or CD8+ T cells, or bulk PBMC T cells (not recorded which). This TCR came from a woman in her fifties or sixties in good health.

CDR3 amino acids: CASNFSPRGNVLTF. The rearrangement links TRBV5-6 to TRBJ2-6; with no DNA, the TCRdb D assignment of TRBD2 cannot be verified. Per germline, CDR1 SGHDT and CDR2 YYEEEE. The CDR3 has 14 residues. The full variable domain, with the rest looked up from reference TRBV5-6 and TRBJ2-6, is DAGVTQSPTHLIKTRGQQVTLRCSPKSGHDTVSWYQQALGQGPQFIFQYYEEEERQRGNFPDRFSGHQFPNYSSELNVNALLLGDSALYLCASNFSPRGNVLTFGAGSRLTVL.